The clone carrying this T cell receptor (beta chain) was seen at least ten times. What it binds is not known. This specimen comes from a study of beta chain features in type 1 diabetes. Of the isolated RNA, all was reverse transcribed, and so the sequenced material was expressed TCRB transcripts. Using immunoSEQ multiplex PCR, the repertoire was profiled, and TCRdb retains in-frame clones only, with some absent. This sample yields some 150,000 clones, of which around 10% are seen a single time; roughly 1.9% belongs to the top ten. Study-level findings and limits: There were fewer insertions and more deletions at the VDJ junctions of type 1 diabetes patients. Possible PCR preference for shorter templates applied equally to patients and controls.

The source of this sequence is a man aged 18-30 years in good health. What was sequenced was central memory CD4+ T cells from blood.

DNA of the CDR3: TGTGCCAGCAGCAAAGAAGATACGCAGTATTTT. Translated: CASSKEDTQYF. The chain has TRBV7-6 and TRBJ2-3; no definite D call. The V and J ends lost 5 bases and 5 bases respectively, with 5 bases between them. The CDR3 is 11 amino acids. Germline V lookup: CDR1 SGHVS, CDR2 FNYEAQ.